This passage covers 23 T cell receptor beta chains from one sample sequenced in a study of early T cells in non-severe SARS-CoV-2 infection. Via MiXCR, TCRdb re-called the 5' RACE reads, giving one row per CDR3 protein. The sample comprises tens of thousands of distinct CDR3 sequences, approximately 9.1% of which are singletons, and approximately 12% rests with the top ten. The sequenced sample consisted of whole blood. The receptor source for this set is an adult who was a healthcare worker with PCR-confirmed SARS-CoV-2 infection or an uninfected control (not recorded which).

In this sample, this clonotype turned up many times. The gene calls are TRBV14 and TRBJ1-2, with TRBD1 matching over 7 bases. Trimming at V came to 4 bases and at J to 4 bases, leaving 3 bases not matched to a gene. CDR3 length equals 13 residues. The germline V gene has CDR1 SGHDN and CDR2 FVKESK. CDR3 in amino acids: CASSRRQGYGYTF. For the CDR3, the DNA is TGTGCCAGCAGCCGCCGACAGGGCTATGGCTACACCTTC.

This clonotype has a count of ten or more. The chain links TRBV3-1 to TRBJ2-1, with D uncertain. Germline CDR1 and CDR2: LGHDT and YNNKEL (reference sequence). CDR3 length equals 16 residues. The V and J ends lost 1 base and 10 bases respectively, with 20 bases between them. CDR3 sequence: CASSQVLERAYGEQFF. The DNA for the CDR3 is TGTGCCAGCAGCCAAGTTTTAGAGCGCGCCTACGGGGAGCAGTTCTTC.

This clonotype was detected ten times or more. The chain employs TRBV10-2 and TRBJ1-2; D is perhaps TRBD1 (5 bases). The V end was cut by 9 bases, the J end by 3 bases, with 20 bases between. The length of the CDR3 is 15 residues. The germline V gene has CDR1 WSHSY and CDR2 SAAADI. The CDR3 DNA follows: TGCGCCAGTTACGCAGGACACCTAGCGGACTATGGCTACACCTTC. Protein sequence: CASYAGHLADYGYTF.

This clonotype showed up many times. This rearrangement joins TRBV25-1 to TRBJ1-2, with D tentatively TRBD1 (5 bases). Germline V gives CDR1 MGHDK, CDR2 SYGVNS. The CDR3 length is 15 residues. The V gene lost 0 bases and the J gene lost 3 bases, with 11 bases spanning the gap. CDR3 DNA sequence: TGTGCCAGCAGTGAATATCCCGACAGAGACTATGGCTACACCTTC. It is translated as CASSEYPDRDYGYTF.

The sample holds many counts of this clonotype. The V gene is TRBV5-4, the J gene TRBJ2-7, with a possible D match to TRBD1 (6 bases). Trimming cost V 1 base and J 7 bases, with 9 bases left between them. Per germline, CDR1 SGHNT and CDR2 YYREEE (reference sequence). The CDR3 length is 12 residues. The DNA of the CDR3 is TGTGCCAGCAGCTTGATAGGGGGTGAGCAGTACTTC. It codes for CASSLIGGEQYF. Complete variable domain (other parts from reference TRBV5-4 and TRBJ2-7): ETGVTQSPTHLIKTRGQQVTLRCSSQSGHNTVSWYQQALGQGPQFIFQYYREEENGRGNFPPRFSGLQFPNYSSELNVNALELDDSALYLCASSLIGGEQYFGPGTRLTVT.

This clonotype has a count of ten or more. The CDR3 sequence: CASSLGPASSLSTDTQYF. The CDR3 DNA follows: TGTGCCAGCAGCTTGGGACCCGCGTCTAGCCTTAGCACAGATACGCAGTATTTT. The rearrangement joins TRBV7-2 to TRBJ2-3; D may be TRBD1 or TRBD2 (5 bases each). Trimming removed 3 bases from V and 0 bases from J, with 19 bases in between. Germline CDR1 reads SGHTA; CDR2 reads FQGNSA. The CDR3 has 18 residues.

This clonotype came up many times. The chain couples TRBV30 to TRBJ1-6; D uncertain. The germline V and J ends were trimmed by 2 bases and 5 bases, with 10 bases remaining between them. This CDR3 spans 14 amino acids. Per the germline V gene, CDR1 is GTSNPN and CDR2 is SVGIG (reference sequence). The CDR3 coding sequence is TGTGCCTGGAGTCGGAGGAGGGATAATTCACCCCTCCACTTT. Translation: CAWSRRRDNSPLHF.

This clonotype was recorded many times. The gene calls are TRBV20-1 and TRBJ2-7; D tentatively fits TRBD1 or TRBD2 (5 bases each). Trimming left V 5 bases short and J 1 base short, with 18 bases between. The CDR3 runs to 15 residues. Germline loops: CDR1 DFQATT, CDR2 SNEGSKA (reference sequence). The CDR3: CSAETPGPTSYEQYF. CDR3 sequence (DNA): TGCAGTGCTGAAACCCCGGGACCGACTTCCTACGAGCAGTACTTC.

This clonotype was seen repeatedly, ten times or more. The chain links TRBV7-2 to TRBJ1-6; perhaps TRBD1 as D (5 bases). Trimming cost V 2 bases and J 7 bases, with 9 bases left between them. Germline CDR1 and CDR2: SGHTA and FQGNSA. This CDR3 spans 14 amino acids. The CDR3 spells CASSLKGLNSPLHF. The CDR3 DNA reads TGTGCCAGCAGCTTAAAGGGGCTGAATTCACCCCTCCACTTT.

This clonotype has a count of ten or more. The chain recombines TRBV29-1 with TRBJ2-1, with D possibly TRBD1 on 6 matching bases. This CDR3 spans 14 amino acids. V was cut by 6 bases and J by 0 bases, with 12 bases left in between. Germline V gene data show CDR1 as SQVTM and CDR2 as ANQGSEA. CDR3 residues: CSVPGASSYNEQFF. For the CDR3, the DNA is TGCAGCGTCCCAGGGGCAAGCTCCTACAATGAGCAGTTCTTC.

This clonotype was seen ten or more times. V is TRBV29-1 and J is TRBJ1-2; maybe TRBD1 (5 bases). The CDR3 consists of 13 residues. The V end lost 6 bases, the J end lost 7 bases, and 18 bases lay between the germline ends. Germline V gives CDR1 SQVTM, CDR2 ANQGSEA. This chain's CDR3 is CSVLTLSRGGYTF. In nucleotides, the CDR3 is TGCAGCGTATTGACCCTGTCTAGGGGTGGCTACACCTTC.

Ten or more counts support this clonotype. The chain joins TRBV12-3 or TRBV12-4 to TRBJ1-1, with D possibly TRBD1 on 5 matching bases. V was trimmed by 8 bases and J by 1 base, leaving 11 bases between them. The length of the CDR3 is 13 residues. Here the CDR3 DNA reads TGTGCCAGCTGGCAGGGCCCGAACACTGAAGCTTTCTTT. Translating it yields CASWQGPNTEAFF.

This clonotype was recorded at least ten times. The J gene is TRBJ1-3, the V gene TRBV3-1; maybe TRBD1 (5 bases). Germline V gene sequence: CDR1 LGHDT, CDR2 YNNKEL (reference sequence). V dropped 2 bases and J dropped 0 bases, with 8 bases sitting between them. CDR3 length: 15 amino acids. CDR3 loop: CASSQQGRSGNTIYF. In DNA form, the CDR3 reads TGTGCCAGCAGCCAACAGGGACGCTCTGGAAACACCATATATTTT.

Worth noting for this clonotype: Since a much larger clone is just one base distant, this may be a read error. The V and J genes are TRBV20-1 and TRBJ1-1; 7 bases match TRBD1. This CDR3 region has 14 residues. CDR1 and CDR2 from the germline V gene are DFQATT and SNEGSKA (reference sequence). V shed 4 bases, J shed 1 base, and the junction held 6 bases outside the gene matches. The CDR3 DNA sequence: TGCAGTGCTAAAGGGGGCATAGGGAACACTGAAGCTTTCTTT. As protein: CSAKGGIGNTEAFF.

This clonotype showed up many times. This sequence joins TRBV2 and TRBJ2-1, with D possibly TRBD1 on 6 matching bases. With 6 bases removed from V and 7 bases from J, the gap between germline ends came to 10 bases. The length of the CDR3 is 12 residues. Germline V gene sequence: CDR1 SNHLY, CDR2 FYNNEI. The CDR3 here is CASSGRGNEQFF. The DNA for the CDR3 is TGTGCCAGCAGCGGCAGGGGAAATGAGCAGTTCTTC.

This clonotype occurred a few times. The rearrangement links TRBV3-1 to TRBJ1-2; D may be TRBD1 (5 bases). The CDR3 consists of 13 residues. V was trimmed by 4 bases and J by 2 bases, leaving 8 bases between them. Germline assignment: CDR1 LGHDT and CDR2 YNNKEL (reference sequence). Here the CDR3 reads CASSPKGNYGYTF. The CDR3 DNA sequence: TGTGCCAGCAGCCCCAAGGGGAACTATGGCTACACCTTC.

This clonotype was counted at least ten times. The chain has TRBV4-2 and TRBJ2-7; D perhaps matches TRBD2 (6 bases). Germline assignment: CDR1 LGHNA and CDR2 YNFKEQ. The CDR3 has 16 residues. Trimming removed 0 bases at V and 3 bases at J, with 15 bases between. CDR3 loop: CASSQDRSSGNYEQYF. The DNA of the CDR3 is TGTGCCAGCAGCCAAGATCGTAGTAGCGGCAACTACGAGCAGTACTTC.

Many counts were recorded for this clonotype. The genes are TRBV18 and TRBJ2-4; maybe TRBD2 (5 bases). CDR1 is KGHSH, CDR2 LQKENI, per germline. The V end was cut by 0 bases, the J end by 3 bases, with 12 bases between. The CDR3 contains 16 residues. CDR3 in amino acids: CASSPPREPDKNIQYF. The CDR3 bases are TGTGCCAGCTCACCACCGAGGGAGCCGGACAAAAACATTCAGTACTTC.

The sample holds a few counts of this clonotype. The V gene is TRBV29-1, the J gene TRBJ2-7; no clear D. V was shortened by 5 bases and J by 4 bases, with 6 bases between the two germline ends. The CDR3 spans 10 residues. Looked up from germline, CDR1 is SQVTM and CDR2 is ANQGSEA. CDR3 DNA sequence: TGCAGCGTTATCAAGTACGAGCAGTACTTC. Encoded protein: CSVIKYEQYF.

This clonotype occurred many times. The chain recombines TRBV11-2 with TRBJ2-7; no clear D. Germline-derived CDR1 and CDR2 are SGHAT and FQNNGV. Deletions cut 2 bases from V and 4 bases from J, with 6 bases between. CDR3 length: 12 amino acids. CDR3 nucleotides: TGTGCCAGCAGCTTAAACCTATACGAGCAGTACTTC. This sequence encodes CASSLNLYEQYF.

Ten or more counts support this clonotype. V gene TRBV5-3 combines with J gene TRBJ1-1, with TRBD1 matching 10 bases. TRBV5-3 is labeled an ORF, and its function is uncertain. Unmatched junction bases numbered 11, after V lost 2 bases and J lost 1 base. CDR3 size: 18 residues. CDR3 bases: TGTGCCAGAAGCTTACAGGACAGGGGGAATCTACAGAACACTGAAGCTTTCTTT. Translated, it gives CARSLQDRGNLQNTEAFF.

The V and J genes are TRBV10-3 and TRBJ2-7; D may be TRBD2 (6 bases). The V gene's germline CDR1 is ENHRY and CDR2 SYGVKD. The CDR3 is 13 amino acids. V shed 4 bases and J shed 7 bases, with 14 bases lying between them. In DNA form, the CDR3 reads TGTGCCATCAGTGTTGGGGGAGGTGGAGAGCAGTACTTC. Encoded protein: CAISVGGGGEQYF.

This clonotype was detected many times. The genes are TRBV7-2 and TRBJ2-3; 8 bases line up with TRBD2. V trimming: 2 bases; J trimming: 3 bases; junction bases outside the gene matches: 7. CDR3 length: 16 residues. Germline assignment: CDR1 SGHTA and CDR2 FQGNSA. CDR3 bases: TGTGCCAGCAGCTTATGGGGCGGGGGGATGACAGATACGCAGTATTTT. Its translation is CASSLWGGGMTDTQYF.